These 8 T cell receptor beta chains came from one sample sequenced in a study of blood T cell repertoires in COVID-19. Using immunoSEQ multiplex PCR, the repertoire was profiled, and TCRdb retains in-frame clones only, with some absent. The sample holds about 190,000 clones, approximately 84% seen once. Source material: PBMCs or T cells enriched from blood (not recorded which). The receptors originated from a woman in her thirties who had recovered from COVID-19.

CDR3 bases: TGTGCCAGCTCACCACTGGACGGGGGGGGGACTGAAGCTTTCTTT. Protein sequence: CASSPLDGGGTEAFF. V is TRBV18 and J is TRBJ1-1; D may be TRBD1 (5 bases). The CDR3 extends over 15 amino acids. Per germline, CDR1 KGHSH and CDR2 LQKENI. V lost 1 base, J lost 5 bases, and 14 bases lay in between.

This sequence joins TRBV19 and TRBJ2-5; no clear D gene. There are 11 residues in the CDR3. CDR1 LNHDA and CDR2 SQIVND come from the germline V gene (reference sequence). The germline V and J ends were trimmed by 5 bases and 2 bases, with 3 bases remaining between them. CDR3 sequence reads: CASSSQETQYF. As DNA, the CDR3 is TGTGCCAGTAGTTCGCAAGAGACCCAGTACTTC.

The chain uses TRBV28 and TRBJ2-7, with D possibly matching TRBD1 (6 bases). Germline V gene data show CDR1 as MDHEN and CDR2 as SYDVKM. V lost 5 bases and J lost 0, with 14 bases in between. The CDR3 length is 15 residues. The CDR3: CASSPRPDSSYEQYF. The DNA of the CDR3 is TGTGCCAGCAGTCCTAGACCGGACAGCTCCTACGAGCAGTACTTC.

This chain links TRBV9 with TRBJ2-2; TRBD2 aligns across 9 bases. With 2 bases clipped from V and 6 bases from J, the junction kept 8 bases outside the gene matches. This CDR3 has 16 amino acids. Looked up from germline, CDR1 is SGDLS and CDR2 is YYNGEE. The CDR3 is CASSVTLAGWSGELFF. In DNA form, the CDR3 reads TGTGCCAGCAGCGTTACGCTAGCGGGATGGTCCGGGGAGCTGTTTTTT. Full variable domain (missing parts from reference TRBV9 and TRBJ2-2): DSGVTQTPKHLITATGQRVTLRCSPRSGDLSVYWYQQSLDQGLQFLIQYYNGEERAKGNILERFSAQQFPDLHSELNLSSLELGDSALYFCASSVTLAGWSGELFFGEGSRLTVL.

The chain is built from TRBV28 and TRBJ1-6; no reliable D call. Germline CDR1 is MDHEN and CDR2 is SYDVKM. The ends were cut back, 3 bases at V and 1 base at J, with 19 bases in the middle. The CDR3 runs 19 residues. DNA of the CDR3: TGTGCCAGCAGTTTCCCGCCGGGAGGGTCAAGTTCCTATAATTCACCCCTCCACTTT. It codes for CASSFPPGGSSSYNSPLHF.

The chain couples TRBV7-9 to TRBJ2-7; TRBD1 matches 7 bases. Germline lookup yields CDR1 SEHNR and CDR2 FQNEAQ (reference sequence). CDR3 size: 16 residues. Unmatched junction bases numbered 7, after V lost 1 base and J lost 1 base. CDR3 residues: CASSLGSGGPSYEQYF. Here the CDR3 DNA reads TGTGCCAGCAGCTTAGGGTCAGGGGGTCCTTCCTACGAGCAGTACTTC. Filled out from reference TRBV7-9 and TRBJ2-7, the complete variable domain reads DTGVSQNPRHKITKRGQNVTFRCDPISEHNRLYWYRQTLGQGPEFLTYFQNEAQLEKSRLLSDRFSAERPKGSFSTLEIQRTEQGDSAMYLCASSLGSGGPSYEQYFGPGTRLTVT.

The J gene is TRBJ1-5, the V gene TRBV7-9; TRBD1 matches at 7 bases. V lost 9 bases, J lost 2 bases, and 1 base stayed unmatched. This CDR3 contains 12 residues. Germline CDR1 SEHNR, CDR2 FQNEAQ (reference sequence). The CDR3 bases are TGTGCCAGTGGGACAGGCAATCAGCCCCAGCATTTT. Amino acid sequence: CASGTGNQPQHF. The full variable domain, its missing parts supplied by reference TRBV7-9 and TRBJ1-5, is DTGVSQNPRHKITKRGQNVTFRCDPISEHNRLYWYRQTLGQGPEFLTYFQNEAQLEKSRLLSDRFSAERPKGSFSTLEIQRTEQGDSAMYLCASGTGNQPQHFGDGTRLSIL.

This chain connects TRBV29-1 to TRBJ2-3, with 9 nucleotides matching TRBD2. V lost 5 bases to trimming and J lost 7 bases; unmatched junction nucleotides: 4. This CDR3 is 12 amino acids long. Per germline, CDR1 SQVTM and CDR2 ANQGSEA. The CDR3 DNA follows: TGCAGCGTTCCAGCGGGGGGAAATACGCAGTATTTT. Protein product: CSVPAGGNTQYF.